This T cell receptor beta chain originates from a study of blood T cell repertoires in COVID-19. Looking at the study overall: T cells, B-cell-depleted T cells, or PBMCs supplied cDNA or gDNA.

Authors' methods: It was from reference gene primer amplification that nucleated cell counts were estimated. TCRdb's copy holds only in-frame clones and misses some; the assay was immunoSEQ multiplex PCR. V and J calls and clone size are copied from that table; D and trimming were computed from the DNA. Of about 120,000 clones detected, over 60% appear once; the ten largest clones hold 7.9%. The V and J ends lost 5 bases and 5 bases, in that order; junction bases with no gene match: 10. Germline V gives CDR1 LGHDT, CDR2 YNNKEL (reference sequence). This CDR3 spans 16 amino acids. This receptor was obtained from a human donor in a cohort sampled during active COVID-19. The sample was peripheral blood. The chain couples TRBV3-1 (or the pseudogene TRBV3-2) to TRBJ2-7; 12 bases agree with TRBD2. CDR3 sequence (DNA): TGTGCCAGCAGCTACAGGCTAGCGGGAGGGCAAAACGAGCAGTACTTC. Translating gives CASSYRLAGGQNEQYF.